Reported below is one TCR beta chain. Source study methods: Amplification of reference gene primers provided the estimated nucleated cell counts. Libraries were prepared by immunoSEQ multiplex PCR; TCRdb keeps only in-frame clonotypes and omits some of them. Clonal size and the V and J genes are those of that table, whereas D and trimming came from the DNA. The sample consists of about 260,000 clones, approximately 84% of them appearing once. The data derive from a study of blood T cell repertoires in COVID-19. Whole-study context: COVID-19 samples collected from the United States, Italy and Spain covered acute and convalescent phases. Sample material is recorded as cDNA or gDNA derived from T cells, B-cell-depleted T cells, or PBMCs.

V lost 2 bases and J 9 bases, leaving 16 bases between the germline ends. CDR1 and CDR2 from the germline V gene are MNHEY and SVGEGT. The CDR3 has 14 amino acids. The clonotype was recovered from a human donor in a cohort sampled during active COVID-19. The sample consisted of peripheral blood. This chain joins TRBV6-2 or TRBV6-3 and TRBJ1-1, with D perhaps matching TRBD1 (5 bases). The CDR3 DNA reads as TGTGCCAGCAGTTACCCCGGCGGGGGGGTAAAAGCTTTCTTT. Amino acids: CASSYPGGGVKAFF.